This TCR beta chain stems from a study of blood T cell repertoires in COVID-19. About the research overall: T cells, B-cell-depleted T cells, or PBMCs supplied cDNA or gDNA.

In germline, CDR1 is SGHNT, CDR2 YYREEE (reference sequence). The CDR3 totals 12 residues. Trimming stripped 4 bases from V and 7 bases from J, with 12 bases between. Seattle's cohort entered during active infection and was followed longitudinally. Authors' processing steps: From reference gene primer amplification, estimates of nucleated cell counts were derived. TCRdb's copy holds only in-frame clones and misses some; the assay was immunoSEQ multiplex PCR. V and J calls and clone size are as listed in that table; D and trimming were resolved from the DNA. The sample includes 25,000 to 35,000 clones, 85% to 95% seen only once; the top ten take approximately 0.78%.

The source material was peripheral blood. This receptor was identified in a woman aged 65 to 85 with COVID-19, enrolled during active disease. The rearrangement links TRBV5-4 to TRBJ2-7, with D possibly being TRBD2 (6 bases). The chain's CDR3 is CASSLPAGEQYF. The CDR3 DNA follows: TGTGCCAGCAGCCTACCGGCGGGGGAGCAGTACTTC.